This is a list of T cell receptor beta chains from one sample in a study of shared clonotypes between healthy human individuals. The data were produced by immunoSEQ multiplex PCR, yet TCRdb's version contains in-frame clones alone and is incomplete. This table has about 1 million clones, more than 60% appearing once. Input material: memory CD4+ T cells sorted from blood. Receptor source: a man aged 18 to 29 in good health. CDR3s include the opening cysteine and the closing phenylalanine or tryptophan. The D gene is left open where the match is weak. Clone size is given for some rows only: seen once, a few or many times, or a class if the clone is expanded.

abundance	d_gene	v_gene	j_gene	CDR3aa	CDR3nt
NA	TRBD1	TRBV10-3	TRBJ1-2	CAISTGGGYGYTF	TGTGCCATCAGTACAGGGGGCGGGTATGGCTACACCTTC
NA	NA	TRBV6-1	TRBJ2-1	CASSESVRAPLNGQFF	TGTGCCAGCAGTGAAAGTGTGCGGGCTCCCCTGAACGGGCAGTTCTTC
few	TRBD1	TRBV11-2	TRBJ2-3	CASSPGQGGNTQYF	TGTGCCAGCAGCCCCGGACAGGGGGGGAATACGCAGTATTTT
few	NA	TRBV11-2	TRBJ2-5	CASSLGGKSGTETQYF	TGTGCCAGCAGCTTAGGGGGAAAGTCGGGGACGGAGACCCAGTACTTC
NA	TRBD2	TRBV13	TRBJ2-3	CASSSYGGAKTDTQYF	TGTGCCAGCAGTAGCTACGGGGGGGCGAAAACAGATACGCAGTATTTT
NA	TRBD1	TRBV2	TRBJ1-1	CASSEALTGDWLRNTEAFF	TGTGCCAGCAGTGAAGCGCTTACAGGGGACTGGCTTAGGAACACTGAAGCTTTCTTT
NA	TRBD1	TRBV9	TRBJ2-2	CASSSTGTGRTGELFF	TGTGCCAGCAGCTCTACCGGGACAGGGCGGACCGGGGAGCTGTTTTTT
NA	NA	TRBV7-2	TRBJ2-3	CASSLQGFSTDTQYF	TGTGCCAGCAGCTTACAGGGTTTTAGCACAGATACGCAGTATTTT
once	NA	TRBV6-6	TRBJ2-7	CASSYSTGYYEQYF	TGTGCCAGCAGTTACTCGACAGGTTACTACGAGCAGTACTTC
NA	TRBD1	TRBV28	TRBJ1-6	CASSLLDRGYSPLHF	TGTGCCAGCAGTTTATTGGACAGGGGGTACTCACCCCTCCACTTT
NA	NA	TRBV6-1	TRBJ2-7	CASSEVARGTYEQYF	TGTGCCAGCAGTGAAGTCGCGAGGGGTACCTACGAGCAGTACTTC